The subject of this entry is one T cell receptor (beta chain). Its antigen is not identified. The CDR3 length is 15 residues. Trimming took 5 bases from V and 0 from J, leaving 11 bases between them. Germline loops: CDR1 SGHAT, CDR2 FQNNGV. The data stem from a study of memory CD4+ T cells and cytomegalovirus serostatus. The overall study: Healthy Belgian adult donors included nine or ten CMV-positive and 24 CMV-negative people.

The sort gate was single viable CD3+CD4+CD8-CD45RO+ cells for memory CD4+ T cells. Donors' CMV status reflects serum IgG against pp150, pp28, p38, p52. CD4+ T cells were isolated by positive magnetic selection. The protocol was immunoSEQ multiplex PCR, while the TCRdb copy is restricted to in-frame clones and leaves out a portion. The sample contains 40,000 or so clones, over 65% of which appear only once. Findings and caveats of the study: Each of approximately 69 CMV-associated TCRbeta sequences occurred in one to five individuals.

This receptor was obtained from an adult in good health and CMV-seronegative. Sequencing used memory CD4+ T cells from blood. The chain joins TRBV11-2 to TRBJ1-3, with D hard to call. The CDR3 DNA is TGTGCCAGCAGCGCGGTGGGGATCTCTGGAAACACCATATATTTT. Translated: CASSAVGISGNTIYF.